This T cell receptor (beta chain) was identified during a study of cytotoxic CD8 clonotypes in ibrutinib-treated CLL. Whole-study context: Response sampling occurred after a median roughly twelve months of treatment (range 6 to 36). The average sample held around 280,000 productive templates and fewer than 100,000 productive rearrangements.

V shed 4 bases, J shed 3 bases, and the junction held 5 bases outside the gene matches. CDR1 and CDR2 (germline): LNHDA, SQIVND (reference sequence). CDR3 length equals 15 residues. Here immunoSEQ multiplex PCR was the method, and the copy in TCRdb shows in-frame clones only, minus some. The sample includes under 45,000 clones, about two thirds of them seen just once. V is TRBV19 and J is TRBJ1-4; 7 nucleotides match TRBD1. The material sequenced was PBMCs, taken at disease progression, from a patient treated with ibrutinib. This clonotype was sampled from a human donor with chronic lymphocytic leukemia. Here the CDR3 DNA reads TGTGCCAGTAGTACCATACAGGGGTCTAATGAAAAACTGTTTTTT. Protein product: CASSTIQGSNEKLFF.